This TCR beta chain was identified during a study of monozygotic twins with inflammatory bowel disease. There are 12 residues in the CDR3. Looked up from germline, CDR1 is ENHRY and CDR2 is SYGVKD. TCRdb processed the 5' RACE reads again and assigns one entry to each CDR3 protein, with no DNA. The table lists 350,000 to 500,000 distinct CDR3 sequences. The receptor's source is a human donor with ulcerative colitis or Crohn's disease, or a healthy co-twin of an affected twin (not recorded which). What was sequenced was blood. The chain couples TRBV10-3 to TRBJ2-3; TCRdb's D call, TRBD1, is unchecked because there is no DNA. The CDR3 is CAISDGGNTQYF.